These 18 T cell receptor beta chains originate from one sample sequenced in a study of blood T cell repertoires in COVID-19. Generated by immunoSEQ multiplex PCR, the TCRdb table keeps only in-frame clones and is missing some. Of roughly 300,000 clones listed, 83% were seen once; the top ten hold 7.5% to 10%. Sequencing input: peripheral blood. The receptors shown here come from a woman aged 45-59 years who had recovered from COVID-19.

The chain carries TRBV29-1 and TRBJ2-3; 9 nucleotides line up with TRBD2. V lost 3 bases to trimming and J lost 5 bases; unmatched junction nucleotides: 9. Germline V gene data show CDR1 as SQVTM and CDR2 as ANQGSEA. This CDR3 contains 15 residues. This chain's CDR3 is CSVEVAGGAGDTQYF. The CDR3 region has the DNA TGCAGCGTTGAGGTCGCGGGGGGGGCCGGAGATACGCAGTATTTT.

V and J are TRBV29-1 and TRBJ2-3; the D gene is possibly TRBD2 (7 bases). Per the germline V gene, CDR1 is SQVTM and CDR2 is ANQGSEA. The V end was cut by 4 bases, the J end by 1 base, with 9 bases between. The CDR3 contains 13 residues. CDR3 sequence: CSVARGRTDTQYF. Written as DNA, the CDR3 is TGCAGCGTTGCGCGGGGGCGCACAGATACGCAGTATTTT.

This rearrangement joins TRBV24-1 to TRBJ2-4, with no clear D. The CDR3 runs 13 residues. Germline V gene lookup returns CDR1 KGHDR and CDR2 SFDVKD. Trimming removed 4 bases at V and 7 bases at J, with 10 bases between. CDR3 nucleotide sequence: TGTGCCACCAGTGACCCCGGTTTCAACATTCAGTACTTC. Protein sequence: CATSDPGFNIQYF.

The V and J genes are TRBV6-4 and TRBJ2-2; 9 bases are shared with TRBD1. CDR3 size: 15 residues. Germline V lookup: CDR1 MRHNA, CDR2 SNTAGT. V shed 5 bases and J 4 bases; nucleotides not matched to a gene: 5. The CDR3 nucleotides read TGTGCCAGCAGTAGGACAGGGGACGGCACCGGGGAGCTGTTTTTT. Amino acids: CASSRTGDGTGELFF.

The J gene is TRBJ2-1, the V gene TRBV19; TRBD2 matches at 14 bases. The ends lost 0 bases at V and 9 bases at J; junction bases unmatched: 4. CDR1 LNHDA and CDR2 SQIVND come from the germline V gene (reference sequence). CDR3 size: 16 residues. CDR3 nucleotides: TGTGCCAGTAGTATAGAGGGACTAGCGGGAGTTGCTGAGCAGTTCTTC. Its translation is CASSIEGLAGVAEQFF.

The chain is built from TRBV2 and TRBJ1-4; possibly TRBD1 for D (5 bases). CDR3 length equals 17 residues. Trimming pared 3 bases from V and 0 bases from J, leaving 14 bases between. Germline-derived CDR1 and CDR2 are SNHLY and FYNNEI. Written as DNA, the CDR3 is TGTGCCAGCAGTGATTCCCCCCTGACAGCAACTAATGAAAAACTGTTTTTT. It codes for CASSDSPLTATNEKLFF.

This clone was detected only once. The chain's CDR3 is CASRSRSGGPGTEAFF. CDR3 bases: TGTGCCAGCAGGAGCCGGAGCGGGGGGCCGGGGACTGAAGCTTTCTTT. The chain recombines TRBV7-8 with TRBJ1-1; possible D gene TRBD1, 6 bases. This CDR3 spans 16 amino acids. The V gene's germline CDR1 is SGHVS and CDR2 FQNEAQ. The ends were cut back, 6 bases at V and 5 bases at J, with 22 bases in the middle. The full variable domain, completed using reference TRBV7-8 and TRBJ1-1, is GAGVSQSPRYKVAKRGQDVALRCDPISGHVSLFWYQQALGQGPEFLTYFQNEAQLDKSGLPSDRFFAERPEGSVSTLKIQRTQQEDSAVYLCASRSRSGGPGTEAFFGQGTRLTVV.

This clone was recorded many times. V is TRBV4-3 and J is TRBJ1-2; no firm D call. CDR3 size: 13 residues. The V end lost 0 bases, the J end lost 6 bases, and 8 bases lay between the germline ends. Germline-derived CDR1 and CDR2 are LGHNA and YSLEER. The CDR3 loop reads CASSQDTVDGYTF. The CDR3 coding sequence is TGCGCCAGCAGCCAAGATACCGTAGATGGCTACACCTTC.

As to this clone: At one of its ends the junction is not consistent with the germline gene, which may arise from a read error. The chain couples TRBV11-2 to TRBJ2-7, with D unresolved. Germline V gene sequence: CDR1 SGHAT, CDR2 FQNNGV. The CDR3 contains 12 residues. The CDR3 coding sequence is TGTGCCAGCAGCTTTTTGGGCGCGAAGAGTACCTTC. This sequence encodes CASSFLGAKSTF.

CDR3 nucleotide sequence: TGTGCCATCAGTGAGCTAACAGGGGACACCGGGGAGCTGTTTTTT. Translated: CAISELTGDTGELFF. The chain is built from TRBV10-3 and TRBJ2-2; 7 nucleotides agree with TRBD1. There are 15 residues in the CDR3. Germline CDR1 and CDR2: ENHRY and SYGVKD. The ends lost 2 bases at V and 3 bases at J; junction bases unmatched: 3.

The chain combines TRBV4-3 with TRBJ2-2; 9 bases agree with TRBD1. The germline V gene encodes CDR1 LGHNA and CDR2 YSLEER. J lost 3 bases, V lost 2 bases, and 4 bases had no gene match. The length of the CDR3 is 16 residues. The CDR3, as DNA: TGCGCCAGCAGCCAAATGACAGGGGGATACACCGGGGAGCTGTTTTTT. Encoded protein: CASSQMTGGYTGELFF.

The rearrangement uses TRBV6-2 or TRBV6-3 and TRBJ2-7, with 8 positions matching TRBD2. V lost 0 bases to trimming and J lost 1 base; unmatched junction nucleotides: 5. CDR1 MNHEY and CDR2 SVGEGT come from the germline V gene. CDR3 size: 16 residues. CDR3 protein: CASSYSSGGPSYEQYF. In nucleotides, the CDR3 is TGTGCCAGCAGTTACTCGTCGGGAGGGCCATCCTACGAGCAGTACTTC.

The V call is TRBV27, the J call TRBJ2-3; possibly TRBD2 for D (7 bases). V was clipped by 6 bases and J by 0 bases, with 16 bases between them. The germline CDR1 and CDR2 sequences are MNHEY and SMNVEV (reference sequence). The CDR3 contains 16 residues. CDR3 loop: CASRLGGGPSTDTQYF. CDR3 nucleotide sequence: TGTGCCAGCAGGTTGGGCGGGGGCCCGAGCACAGATACGCAGTATTTT.

V and J are TRBV6-5 and TRBJ2-6; D possibly corresponds to TRBD2 (6 bases). Trimming removed 8 bases at V and 2 bases at J, with 13 bases between. This CDR3 has 15 residues. Germline assignment: CDR1 MNHEY and CDR2 SVGAGI. CDR3 nucleotides: TGTGCCAGCCGGATGCGGGGTGCTGGGGCCAACGTCCTGACTTTC. It codes for CASRMRGAGANVLTF.

The chain uses TRBV28 and TRBJ1-5; no firm D call. The CDR3 contains 12 residues. Trimming took 4 bases from V and 7 from J, leaving 8 bases between them. Germline V gene data show CDR1 as MDHEN and CDR2 as SYDVKM. CDR3 nucleotide sequence: TGTGCCAGCAGTTCCCTCGGGCAGCCCCAGCATTTT. It translates to CASSSLGQPQHF.

The chain combines TRBV4-3 with TRBJ1-2, with 8 bases that match TRBD1. In germline, CDR1 is LGHNA, CDR2 YSLEER. V gave up 0 bases and J gave up 3 bases; unmatched junction bases: 6. This CDR3 comprises 16 residues. CDR3 sequence: CASSQDSSGGDYGYTF. CDR3 DNA sequence: TGCGCCAGCAGCCAAGATTCCTCAGGGGGCGACTATGGCTACACCTTC.

The chain combines TRBV7-8 with TRBJ1-6; 8 bases align to TRBD1. The CDR3 extends over 14 amino acids. J lost 6 bases, V lost 5 bases, and 3 bases had no gene match. Looked up from germline, CDR1 is SGHVS and CDR2 is FQNEAQ. CDR3 in amino acids: CASSADRGNSPLHF. DNA of the CDR3: TGTGCCAGCAGCGCAGACAGGGGTAATTCACCCCTCCACTTT. The whole variable domain, remainder taken from reference TRBV7-8 and TRBJ1-6, is GAGVSQSPRYKVAKRGQDVALRCDPISGHVSLFWYQQALGQGPEFLTYFQNEAQLDKSGLPSDRFFAERPEGSVSTLKIQRTQQEDSAVYLCASSADRGNSPLHFGNGTRLTVT.

The chain links TRBV6-2 or TRBV6-3 to TRBJ2-7, with 9 positions matching TRBD1. The trim removed 4 bases at V and 4 bases at J, leaving 8 bases unmatched. Germline V gene lookup returns CDR1 MNHEY and CDR2 SVGEGT. CDR3 length: 15 residues. The CDR3 DNA is TGTGCCAGCAGTTTACTCGCGGACAGGGGTTACGAGCAGTACTTC. The encoded protein is CASSLLADRGYEQYF.